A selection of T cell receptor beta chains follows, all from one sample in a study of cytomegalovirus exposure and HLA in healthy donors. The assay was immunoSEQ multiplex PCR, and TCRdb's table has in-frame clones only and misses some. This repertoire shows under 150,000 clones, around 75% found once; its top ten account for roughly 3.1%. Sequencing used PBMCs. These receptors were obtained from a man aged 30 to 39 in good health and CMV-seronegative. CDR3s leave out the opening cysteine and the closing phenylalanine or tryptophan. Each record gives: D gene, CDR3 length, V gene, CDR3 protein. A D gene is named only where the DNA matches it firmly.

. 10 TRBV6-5 ASSLGGDTQY
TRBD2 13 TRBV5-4 ASRKLAGDTGELF
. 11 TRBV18 ASSPLRPGGYT
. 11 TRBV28 ASLPGEADTQY
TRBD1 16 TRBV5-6 ASSPTGQGFSGANVLT
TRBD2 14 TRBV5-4 ASSAGGSGVQETQY
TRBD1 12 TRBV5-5 ASSTGGGNQPQH
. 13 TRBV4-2 ASSQDSGRDQPQH
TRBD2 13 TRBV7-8 ASSSTQGGGYEQY
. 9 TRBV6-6 ASSYQGRAF